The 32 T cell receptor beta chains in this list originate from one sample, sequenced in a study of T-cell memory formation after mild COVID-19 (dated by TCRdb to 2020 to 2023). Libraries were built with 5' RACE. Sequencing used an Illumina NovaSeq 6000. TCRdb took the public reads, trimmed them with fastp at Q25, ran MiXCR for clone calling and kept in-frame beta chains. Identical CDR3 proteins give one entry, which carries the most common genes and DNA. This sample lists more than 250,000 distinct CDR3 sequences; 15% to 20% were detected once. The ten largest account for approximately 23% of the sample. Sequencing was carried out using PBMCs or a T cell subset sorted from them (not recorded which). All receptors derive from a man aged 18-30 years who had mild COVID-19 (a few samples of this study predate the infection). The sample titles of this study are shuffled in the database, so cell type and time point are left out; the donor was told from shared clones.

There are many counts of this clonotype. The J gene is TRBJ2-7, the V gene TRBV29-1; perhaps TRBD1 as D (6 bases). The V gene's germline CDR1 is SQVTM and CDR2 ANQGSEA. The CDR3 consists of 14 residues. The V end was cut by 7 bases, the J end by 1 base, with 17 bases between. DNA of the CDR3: TGCAGCGGTATACAGGACAGCCCTTCCTACGAGCAGTACTTC. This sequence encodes CSGIQDSPSYEQYF.

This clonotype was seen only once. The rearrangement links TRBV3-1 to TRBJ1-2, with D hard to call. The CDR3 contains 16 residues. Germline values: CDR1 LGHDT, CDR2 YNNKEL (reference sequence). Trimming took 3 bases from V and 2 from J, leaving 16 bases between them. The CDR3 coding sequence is TGTGCCAGCAGCCAGTCACTCGCAGCTACAAACTATGGCTACACCTTC. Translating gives CASSQSLAATNYGYTF.

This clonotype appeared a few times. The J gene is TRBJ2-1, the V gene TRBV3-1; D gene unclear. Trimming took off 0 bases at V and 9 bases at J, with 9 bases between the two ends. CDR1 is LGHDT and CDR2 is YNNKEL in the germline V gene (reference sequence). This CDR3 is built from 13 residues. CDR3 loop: CASSQDRHGEQFF. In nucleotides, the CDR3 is TGTGCCAGCAGCCAAGATAGACACGGTGAGCAGTTCTTC.

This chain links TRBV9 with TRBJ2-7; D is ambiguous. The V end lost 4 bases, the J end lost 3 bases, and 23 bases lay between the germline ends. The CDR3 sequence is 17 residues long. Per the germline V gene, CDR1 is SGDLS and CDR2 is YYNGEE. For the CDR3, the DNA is TGTGCCAGCAGCCACAAAGAGACGGCGCCGGCTGGCTACGAGCAGTACTTC. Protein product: CASSHKETAPAGYEQYF.

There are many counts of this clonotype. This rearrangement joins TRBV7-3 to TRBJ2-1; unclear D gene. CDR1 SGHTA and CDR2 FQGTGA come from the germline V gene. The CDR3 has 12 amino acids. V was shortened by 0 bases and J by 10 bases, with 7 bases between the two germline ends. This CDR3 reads CASSLTEGEQFF. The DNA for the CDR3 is TGTGCCAGCAGCTTAACGGAAGGGGAGCAGTTCTTC.

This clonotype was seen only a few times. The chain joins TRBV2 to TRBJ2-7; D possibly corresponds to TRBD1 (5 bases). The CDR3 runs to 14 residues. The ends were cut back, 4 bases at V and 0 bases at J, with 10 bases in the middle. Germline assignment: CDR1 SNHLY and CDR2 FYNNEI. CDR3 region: CASSATANSYEQYV. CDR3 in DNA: TGTGCCAGCAGTGCGACAGCTAACTCCTACGAGCAGTACGTC.

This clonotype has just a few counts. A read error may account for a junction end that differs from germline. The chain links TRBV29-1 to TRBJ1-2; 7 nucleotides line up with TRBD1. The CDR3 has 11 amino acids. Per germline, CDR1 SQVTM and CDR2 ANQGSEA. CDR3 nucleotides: TGCAGCGTTGAAGCCCCCGGACAGGTACAATTC. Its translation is CSVEAPGQVQF.

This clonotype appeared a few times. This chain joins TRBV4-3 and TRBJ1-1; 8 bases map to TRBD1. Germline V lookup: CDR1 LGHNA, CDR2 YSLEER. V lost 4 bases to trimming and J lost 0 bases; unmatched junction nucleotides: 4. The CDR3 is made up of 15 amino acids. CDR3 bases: TGCGCCAGCAGCCTCACGGACAGGGTGAACACTGAAGCTTTCTTT. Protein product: CASSLTDRVNTEAFF.

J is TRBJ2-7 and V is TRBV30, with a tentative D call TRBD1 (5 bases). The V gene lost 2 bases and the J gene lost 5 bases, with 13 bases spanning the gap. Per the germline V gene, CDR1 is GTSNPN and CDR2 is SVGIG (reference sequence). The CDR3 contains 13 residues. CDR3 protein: CAWSFNRFDEQYF. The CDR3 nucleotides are TGTGCCTGGAGTTTTAACAGGTTTGACGAGCAGTACTTC.

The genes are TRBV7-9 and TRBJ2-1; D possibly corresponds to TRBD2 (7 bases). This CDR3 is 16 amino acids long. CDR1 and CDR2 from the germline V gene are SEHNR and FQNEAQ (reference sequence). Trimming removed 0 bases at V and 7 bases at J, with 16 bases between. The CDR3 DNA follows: TGTGCCAGCAGCTTAGCCCCTCGGGGGGCCAGGAATGAGCAGTTCTTC. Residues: CASSLAPRGARNEQFF.

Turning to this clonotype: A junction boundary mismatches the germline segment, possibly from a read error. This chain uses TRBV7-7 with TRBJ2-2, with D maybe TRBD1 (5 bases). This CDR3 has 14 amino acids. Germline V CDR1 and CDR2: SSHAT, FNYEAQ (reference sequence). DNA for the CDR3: TGTGCTAGCAGCTCTGGACAAGACACCGGGGAGCTGTTTTTT. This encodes CASSSGQDTGELFF.

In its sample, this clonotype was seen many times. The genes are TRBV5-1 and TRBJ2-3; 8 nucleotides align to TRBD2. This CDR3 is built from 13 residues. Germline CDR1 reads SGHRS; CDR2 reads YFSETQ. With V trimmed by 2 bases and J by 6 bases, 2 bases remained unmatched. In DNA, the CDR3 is TGCGCCAGCAGCTTTCAGCGGGGGGATACGCAGTATTTT. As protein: CASSFQRGDTQYF.

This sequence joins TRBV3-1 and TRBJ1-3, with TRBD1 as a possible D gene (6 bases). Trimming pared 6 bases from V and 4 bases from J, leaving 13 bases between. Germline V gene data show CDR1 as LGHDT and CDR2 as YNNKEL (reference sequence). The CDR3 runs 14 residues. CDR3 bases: TGTGCCAGCAGTCCGATCGACAGGGGAAACACCATATATTTT. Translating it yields CASSPIDRGNTIYF.

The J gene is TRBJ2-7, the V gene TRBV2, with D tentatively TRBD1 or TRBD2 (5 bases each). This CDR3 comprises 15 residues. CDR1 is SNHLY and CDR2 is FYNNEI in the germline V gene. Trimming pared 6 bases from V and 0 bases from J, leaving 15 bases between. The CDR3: CASREAGFSSYEQYV. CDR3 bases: TGTGCCAGCAGGGAGGCAGGGTTCAGCTCCTACGAGCAGTACGTC.

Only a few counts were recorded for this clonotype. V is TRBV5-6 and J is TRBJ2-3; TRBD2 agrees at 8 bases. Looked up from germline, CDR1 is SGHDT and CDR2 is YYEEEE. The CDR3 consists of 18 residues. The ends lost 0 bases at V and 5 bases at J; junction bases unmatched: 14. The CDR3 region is CASSLGWAKRGSRDTQYF. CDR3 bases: TGTGCCAGCAGCTTGGGGTGGGCGAAGCGGGGGTCGAGAGATACGCAGTATTTT.

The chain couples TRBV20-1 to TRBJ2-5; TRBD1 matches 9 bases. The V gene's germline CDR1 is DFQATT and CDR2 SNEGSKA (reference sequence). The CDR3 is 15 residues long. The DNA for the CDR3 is TGCAGCCACCGAGGGAGGACAGGGGCCCAAGAGACCCAGTACTTC. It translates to CSHRGRTGAQETQYF.

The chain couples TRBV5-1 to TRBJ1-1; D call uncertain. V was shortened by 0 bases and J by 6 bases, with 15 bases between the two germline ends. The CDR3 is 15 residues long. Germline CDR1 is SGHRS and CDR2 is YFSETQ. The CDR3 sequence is CASSLGLTPRAEAFF. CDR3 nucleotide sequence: TGCGCCAGCAGCTTGGGTCTTACCCCGCGGGCTGAAGCTTTCTTT.

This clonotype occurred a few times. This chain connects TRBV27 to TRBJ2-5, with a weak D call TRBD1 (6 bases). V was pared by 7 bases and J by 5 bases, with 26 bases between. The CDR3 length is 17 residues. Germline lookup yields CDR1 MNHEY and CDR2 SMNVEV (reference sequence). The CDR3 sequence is CASTRSGQPLLWETQYF. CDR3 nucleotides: TGTGCCAGCACCAGATCCGGACAGCCCCTTCTTTGGGAGACCCAGTACTTC.

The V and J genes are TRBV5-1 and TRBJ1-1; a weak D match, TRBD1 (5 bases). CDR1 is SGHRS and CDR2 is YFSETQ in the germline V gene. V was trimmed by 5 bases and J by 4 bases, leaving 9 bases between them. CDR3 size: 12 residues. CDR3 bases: TGCGCCAGCAGGGGGGAAGGCACTGAAGCTTTCTTT. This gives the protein CASRGEGTEAFF.

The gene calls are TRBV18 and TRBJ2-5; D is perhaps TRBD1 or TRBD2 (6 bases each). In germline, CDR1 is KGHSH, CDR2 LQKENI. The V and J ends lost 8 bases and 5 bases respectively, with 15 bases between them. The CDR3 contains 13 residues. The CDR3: CASHSRGRETQYF. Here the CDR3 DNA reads TGTGCCAGCCATAGTCGGGGGCGCGAGACCCAGTACTTC.

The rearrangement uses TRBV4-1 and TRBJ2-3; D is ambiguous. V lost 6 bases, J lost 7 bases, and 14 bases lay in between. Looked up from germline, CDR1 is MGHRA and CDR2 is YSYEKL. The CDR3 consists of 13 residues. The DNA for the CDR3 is TGCGCCAGCAGGGTTTCAGCTCGGAATACGCAGTATTTT. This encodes CASRVSARNTQYF.

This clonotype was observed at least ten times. CDR3 sequence (DNA): TGTGCCAGCAGCTTAGCGCGCAGCCATGCCTATGGCTACACCTTC. Protein: CASSLARSHAYGYTF. This chain links TRBV7-2 with TRBJ1-2; no firm D call. Trimming took 0 bases from V and 4 from J, leaving 12 bases between them. This CDR3 is built from 15 residues. Germline V gene sequence: CDR1 SGHTA, CDR2 FQGNSA.

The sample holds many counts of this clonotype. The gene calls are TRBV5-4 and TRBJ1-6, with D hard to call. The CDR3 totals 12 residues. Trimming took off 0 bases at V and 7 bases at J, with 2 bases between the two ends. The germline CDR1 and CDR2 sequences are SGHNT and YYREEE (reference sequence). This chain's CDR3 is CASSLDNSPLHF. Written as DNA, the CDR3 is TGTGCCAGCAGCTTGGACAATTCACCCCTCCACTTT.

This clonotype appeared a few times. The CDR3 region is CSVAGTSGFGKNIQYF. CDR3 nucleotide sequence: TGCAGCGTAGCTGGGACTAGCGGTTTCGGCAAAAACATTCAGTACTTC. The rearrangement links TRBV29-1 to TRBJ2-4; 11 bases agree with TRBD2. The CDR3 is 16 amino acids. The germline gives CDR1 SQVTM, CDR2 ANQGSEA. After removal of 6 bases from V and 3 bases from J, the junction contained 10 bases not matched to a gene.

CDR3 DNA sequence: TGTGCCAGCAGCCCGGGACAGGGAGTGACCGGGGAGCTGTTTTTT. Amino acid sequence: CASSPGQGVTGELFF. This chain joins TRBV11-2 and TRBJ2-2; 9 bases fit TRBD1. The germline gives CDR1 SGHAT, CDR2 FQNNGV. After removal of 5 bases from V and 5 bases from J, the junction contained 6 bases not matched to a gene. The CDR3 is 15 residues long.

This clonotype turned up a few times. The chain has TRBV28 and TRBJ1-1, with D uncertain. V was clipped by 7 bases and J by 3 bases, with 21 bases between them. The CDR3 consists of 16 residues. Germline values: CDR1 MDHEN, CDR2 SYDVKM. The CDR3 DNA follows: TGTGCCAGCACCACGCCCGCTGCCGGGGAGGACACTGAAGCTTTCTTT. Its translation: CASTTPAAGEDTEAFF.

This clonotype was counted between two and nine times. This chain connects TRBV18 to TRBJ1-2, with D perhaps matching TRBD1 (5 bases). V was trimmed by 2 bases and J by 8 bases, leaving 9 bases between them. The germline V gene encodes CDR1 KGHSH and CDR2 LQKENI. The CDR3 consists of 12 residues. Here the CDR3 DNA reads TGTGCCAGCTCACCAGGGGCCGAGGGCTACACCTTC. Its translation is CASSPGAEGYTF. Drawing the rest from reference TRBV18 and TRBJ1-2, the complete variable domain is NAGVMQNPRHLVRRRGQEARLRCSPMKGHSHVYWYRQLPEEGLKFMVYLQKENIIDESGMPKERFSAEFPKEGPSILRIQQVVRGDSAAYFCASSPGAEGYTFGSGTRLTVV.

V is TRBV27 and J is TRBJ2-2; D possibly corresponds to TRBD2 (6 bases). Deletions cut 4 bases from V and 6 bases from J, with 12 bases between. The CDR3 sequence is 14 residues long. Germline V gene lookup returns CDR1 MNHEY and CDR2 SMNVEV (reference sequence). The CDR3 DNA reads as TGTGCCAGCAGTTACCAGGGAGGAGCCGGGGAGCTGTTTTTT. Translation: CASSYQGGAGELFF.

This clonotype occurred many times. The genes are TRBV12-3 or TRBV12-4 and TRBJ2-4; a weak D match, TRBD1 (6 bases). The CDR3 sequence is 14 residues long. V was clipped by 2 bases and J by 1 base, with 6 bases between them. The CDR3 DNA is TGTGCCAGCAGTTTACAGGGGGCCAAAAACATTCAGTACTTC. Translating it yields CASSLQGAKNIQYF.

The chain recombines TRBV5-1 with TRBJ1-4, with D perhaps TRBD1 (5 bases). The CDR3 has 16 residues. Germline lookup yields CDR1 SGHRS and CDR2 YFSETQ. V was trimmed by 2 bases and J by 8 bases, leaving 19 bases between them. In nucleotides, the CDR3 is TGCGCCAGCAGCTTTACCGGGACTCCGGTCCTGGAAAAACTGTTTTTT. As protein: CASSFTGTPVLEKLFF.

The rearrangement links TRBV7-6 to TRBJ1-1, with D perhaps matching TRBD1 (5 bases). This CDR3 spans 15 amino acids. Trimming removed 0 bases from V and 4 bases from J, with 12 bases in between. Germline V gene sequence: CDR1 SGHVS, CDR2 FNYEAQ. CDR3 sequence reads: CASSLAWGSVTEAFF. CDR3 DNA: TGTGCCAGCAGCTTAGCGTGGGGGTCGGTCACTGAAGCTTTCTTT.

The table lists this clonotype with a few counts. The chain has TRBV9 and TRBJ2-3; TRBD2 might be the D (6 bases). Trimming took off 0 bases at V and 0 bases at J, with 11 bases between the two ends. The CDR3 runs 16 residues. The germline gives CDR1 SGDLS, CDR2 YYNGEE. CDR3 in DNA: TGTGCCAGCAGCGTAGATTCGGGGGAGAGCACAGATACGCAGTATTTT. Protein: CASSVDSGESTDTQYF.